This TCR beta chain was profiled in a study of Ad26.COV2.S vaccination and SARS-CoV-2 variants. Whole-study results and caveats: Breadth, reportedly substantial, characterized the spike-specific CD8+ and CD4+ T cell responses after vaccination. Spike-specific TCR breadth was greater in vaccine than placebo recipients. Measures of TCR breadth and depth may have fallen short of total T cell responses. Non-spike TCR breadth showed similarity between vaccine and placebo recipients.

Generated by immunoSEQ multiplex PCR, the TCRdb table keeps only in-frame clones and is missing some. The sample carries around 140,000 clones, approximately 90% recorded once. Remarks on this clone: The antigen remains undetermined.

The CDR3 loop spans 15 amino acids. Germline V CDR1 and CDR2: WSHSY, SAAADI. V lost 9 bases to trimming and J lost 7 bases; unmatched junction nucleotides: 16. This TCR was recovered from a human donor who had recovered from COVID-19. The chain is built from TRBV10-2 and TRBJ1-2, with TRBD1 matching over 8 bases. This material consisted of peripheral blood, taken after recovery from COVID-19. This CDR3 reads CASCWGRQGSSGYTF. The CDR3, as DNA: TGCGCCAGTTGTTGGGGTCGACAGGGGTCTTCTGGCTACACCTTC.